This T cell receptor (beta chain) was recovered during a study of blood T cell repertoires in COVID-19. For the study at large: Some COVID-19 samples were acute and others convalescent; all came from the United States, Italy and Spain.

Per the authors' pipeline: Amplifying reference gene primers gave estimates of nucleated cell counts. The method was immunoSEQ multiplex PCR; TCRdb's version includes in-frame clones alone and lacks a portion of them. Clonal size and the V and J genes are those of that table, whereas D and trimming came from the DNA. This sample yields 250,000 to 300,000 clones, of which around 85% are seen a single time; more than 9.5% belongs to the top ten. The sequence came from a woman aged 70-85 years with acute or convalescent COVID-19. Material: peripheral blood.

The CDR3 DNA is TGTGCCAGCAGCTACCGACAGGGTGGGAGCACCGGGGAGCTGTTTTTT. Residues: CASSYRQGGSTGELFF. The chain uses TRBV9 and TRBJ2-2; TRBD1 aligns across 7 bases. The germline CDR1 and CDR2 sequences are SGDLS and YYNGEE. There are 16 residues in the CDR3. With V trimmed by 4 bases and J by 4 bases, 10 bases remained unmatched.